Below, one TCR beta chain is given with its context. Its antigen is not known. CDR3 size: 15 residues. The germline V gene has CDR1 MNHEY and CDR2 SVGAGI. Clones were read by immunoSEQ multiplex PCR, and TCRdb kept only the in-frame ones, dropping some. The sample holds roughly 120,000 clones, 90% to 95% seen once. The data were obtained in a study of graft-versus-host responses after intestinal transplantation. At the level of the study: Anti-thymocyte globulin induction was given to all recipients, followed by tacrolimus and steroids for three to four years.

The sequence was obtained from a human donor who received an intestinal transplant. The chain has TRBV6-5 and TRBJ2-5, with TRBD1 identical over 11 bases. The last part of the DNA fits TRBJ2-7 better; the J call may be wrong. The sequencing used unstimulated CD4+ T cells sorted from spleen or lymph node cells, collected before intestinal transplant. The CDR3 DNA reads TGTGCCAGCAGTCGTGGGTGGACAGGGGGCGGCGAGCAGTACTTC. Protein sequence: CASSRGWTGGGEQYF.